The clone carrying this TCR beta chain has a count of ten or more. Its antigen is not known. These data come from a study of identical twins. The CDR3 totals 14 residues. Germline values: CDR1 SGHRS, CDR2 YFSETQ. J was trimmed by 5 bases and V by 0 bases; bases with no gene match: 5. Only healthy Caucasians were enrolled as donors. TCRdb re-called the 5' RACE reads through MiXCR, storing one row per CDR3 protein. The sample has 250,000 or so distinct CDR3 sequences, roughly 7% seen once. Overall study results and limits: Modelling approaches yielded underestimates of out-of-frame TCR alpha sharing between monozygotic twins. The study based its conclusions on cross-sectional statistical analysis and did not follow the same donors. Beta clonotypes that were abundant in cord blood contained fewer insertions, a pattern absent from memory repertoires.

This sample also appeared in a second study, on yellow fever vaccine responses in identical twins.

The sequenced sample was memory (CD45RO+) T cells sorted from blood. The TCR sequence derives from a woman aged 18-29 years in good health. V is TRBV5-1 and J is TRBJ2-7, with 7 positions matching TRBD1. The CDR3 coding sequence is TGCGCCAGCAGCTTGGGACAGGGTGTCCACGAGCAGTACTTC. This gives the protein CASSLGQGVHEQYF.